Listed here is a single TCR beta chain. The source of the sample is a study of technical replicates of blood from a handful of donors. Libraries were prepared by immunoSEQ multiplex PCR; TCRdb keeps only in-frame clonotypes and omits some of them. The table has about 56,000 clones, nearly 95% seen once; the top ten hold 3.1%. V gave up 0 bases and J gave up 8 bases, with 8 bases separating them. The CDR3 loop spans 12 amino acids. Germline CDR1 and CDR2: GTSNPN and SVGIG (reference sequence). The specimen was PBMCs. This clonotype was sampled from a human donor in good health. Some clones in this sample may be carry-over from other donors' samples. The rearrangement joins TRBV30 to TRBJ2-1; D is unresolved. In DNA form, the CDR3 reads TGTGCCTGGAGTGTAGTGAGCCATGAGCAGTTCTTC. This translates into CAWSVVSHEQFF. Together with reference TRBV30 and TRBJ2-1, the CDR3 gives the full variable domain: SQTIHQWPATLVQPVGSPLSLECTVEGTSNPNLYWYRQAAGRGLQLLFYSVGIGQISSEVPQNLSASRPQDRQFILSSKKLLLSDSGFYLCAWSVVSHEQFFGPGTRLTVL.